The source of this T cell receptor (beta chain) is a study of beta chain features in type 1 diabetes. Study overall: Examined across all samples were around 110,000,000 sorted cells.

About this clone: What it binds is not known.

All of the isolated RNA was reverse transcribed, so expressed TCRB transcripts were sequenced. Profiled with immunoSEQ multiplex PCR; TCRdb holds only in-frame clones, not every one. The sample includes 300,000 to 400,000 clones, less than 15% of them seen just once. Findings and caveats of the study: Fewer insertions but more deletions were seen at VDJ junctions in type 1 diabetes patients. Among all four CD4+ subsets, Type 1 diabetes patients had TCRB CDR3s that were moderately but significantly shorter. Sequencing of cDNA might inflate the share of cells that strongly express TCR.

Germline V gene data show CDR1 as SGHAT and CDR2 as FQNNGV. This CDR3 is built from 13 residues. Deletions cut 1 base from V and 9 bases from J, with 10 bases between. The chain employs TRBV11-2 and TRBJ2-1; possibly TRBD2 for D (5 bases). Material for sequencing was naive CD4+ T cells from blood. The sequence came from a woman aged 18-30 years with type 1 diabetes. CDR3 DNA: TGTGCCAGCAGCTTAGGTGTACGGGGTGAGCAGTTCTTC. It codes for CASSLGVRGEQFF.